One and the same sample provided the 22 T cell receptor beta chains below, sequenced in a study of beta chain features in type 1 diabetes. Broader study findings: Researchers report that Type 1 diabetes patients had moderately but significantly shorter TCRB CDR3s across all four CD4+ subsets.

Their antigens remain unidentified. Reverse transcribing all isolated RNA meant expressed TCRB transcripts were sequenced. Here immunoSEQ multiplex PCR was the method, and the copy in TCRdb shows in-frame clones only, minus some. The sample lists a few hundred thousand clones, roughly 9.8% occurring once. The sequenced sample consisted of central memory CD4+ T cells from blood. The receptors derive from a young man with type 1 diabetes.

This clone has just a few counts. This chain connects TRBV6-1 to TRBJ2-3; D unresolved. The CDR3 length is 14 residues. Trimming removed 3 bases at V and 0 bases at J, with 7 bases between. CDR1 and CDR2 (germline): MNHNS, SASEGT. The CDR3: CASSEMDSTDTQYF. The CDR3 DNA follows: TGTGCCAGCAGTGAGATGGACAGCACAGATACGCAGTATTTT.

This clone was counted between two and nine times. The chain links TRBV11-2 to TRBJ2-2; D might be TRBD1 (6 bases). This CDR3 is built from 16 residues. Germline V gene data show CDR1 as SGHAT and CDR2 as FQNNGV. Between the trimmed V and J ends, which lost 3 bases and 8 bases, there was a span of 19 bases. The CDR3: CASSLSSVPGVGELFF. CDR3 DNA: TGTGCCAGCAGCTTGAGTAGCGTCCCAGGGGTGGGGGAGCTGTTTTTT.

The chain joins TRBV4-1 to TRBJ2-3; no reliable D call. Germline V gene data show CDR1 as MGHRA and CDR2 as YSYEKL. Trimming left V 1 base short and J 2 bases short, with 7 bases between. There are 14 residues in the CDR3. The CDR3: CASSQAGNTDTQYF. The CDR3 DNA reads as TGCGCCAGCAGCCAAGCCGGCAACACAGATACGCAGTATTTT.

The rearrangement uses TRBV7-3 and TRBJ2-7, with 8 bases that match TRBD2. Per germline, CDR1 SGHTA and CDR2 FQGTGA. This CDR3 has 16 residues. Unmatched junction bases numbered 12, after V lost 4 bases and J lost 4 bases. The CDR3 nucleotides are TGTGCCAGCAGCTACCCTGACGGGAGGGCCGCGTACGAGCAGTACTTC. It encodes CASSYPDGRAAYEQYF.

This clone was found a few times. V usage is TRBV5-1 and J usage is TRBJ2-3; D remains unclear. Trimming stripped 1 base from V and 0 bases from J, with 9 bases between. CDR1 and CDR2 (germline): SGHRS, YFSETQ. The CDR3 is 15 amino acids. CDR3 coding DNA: TGCGCCAGCAGCTTGCCGGAATCTAGCACAGATACGCAGTATTTT. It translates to CASSLPESSTDTQYF.

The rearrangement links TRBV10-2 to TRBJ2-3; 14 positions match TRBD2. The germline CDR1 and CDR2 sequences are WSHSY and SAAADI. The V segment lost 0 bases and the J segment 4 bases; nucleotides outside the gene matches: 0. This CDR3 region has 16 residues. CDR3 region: CASSESTSGRADTQYF. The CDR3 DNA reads TGCGCCAGCAGTGAGTCGACTAGCGGGAGGGCAGATACGCAGTATTTT.

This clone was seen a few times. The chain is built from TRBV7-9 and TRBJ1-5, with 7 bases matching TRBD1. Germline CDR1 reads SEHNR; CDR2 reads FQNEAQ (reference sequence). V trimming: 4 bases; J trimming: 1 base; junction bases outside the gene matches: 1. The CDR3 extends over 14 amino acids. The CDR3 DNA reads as TGTGCCAGCAGCTCGACAGGGAGCAATCAGCCCCAGCATTTT. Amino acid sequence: CASSSTGSNQPQHF.

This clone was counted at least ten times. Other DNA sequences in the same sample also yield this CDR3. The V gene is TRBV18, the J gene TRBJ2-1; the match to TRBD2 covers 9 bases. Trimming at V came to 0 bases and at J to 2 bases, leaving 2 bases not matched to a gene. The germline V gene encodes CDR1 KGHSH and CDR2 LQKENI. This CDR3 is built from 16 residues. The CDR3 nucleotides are TGTGCCAGCTCACCACCCTCTAGCGGGACCTACAATGAGCAGTTCTTC. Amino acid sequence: CASSPPSSGTYNEQFF.

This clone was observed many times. DNA for the CDR3: TGTGCCACCAGCATCCGGGCAATGGATACGCAGTATTTT. Translated: CATSIRAMDTQYF. This rearrangement joins TRBV15 to TRBJ2-3, with D unresolved. V dropped 4 bases and J dropped 6 bases, with 11 bases sitting between them. This CDR3 comprises 13 residues. In germline, CDR1 is LNHNV, CDR2 YYDKDF (reference sequence).

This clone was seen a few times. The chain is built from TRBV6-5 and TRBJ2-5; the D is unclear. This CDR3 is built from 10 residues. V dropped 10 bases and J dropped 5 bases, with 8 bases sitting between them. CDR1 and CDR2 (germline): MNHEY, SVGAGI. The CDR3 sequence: CAIGSETQYF. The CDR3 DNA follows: TGTGCCATCGGATCGGAGACCCAGTACTTC.

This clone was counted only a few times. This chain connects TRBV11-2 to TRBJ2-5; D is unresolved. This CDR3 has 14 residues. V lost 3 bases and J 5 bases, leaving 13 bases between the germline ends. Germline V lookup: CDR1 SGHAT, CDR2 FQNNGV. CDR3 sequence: CASSLPGLRETQYF. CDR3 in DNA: TGTGCCAGCAGCTTGCCGGGTCTCAGGGAGACCCAGTACTTC.

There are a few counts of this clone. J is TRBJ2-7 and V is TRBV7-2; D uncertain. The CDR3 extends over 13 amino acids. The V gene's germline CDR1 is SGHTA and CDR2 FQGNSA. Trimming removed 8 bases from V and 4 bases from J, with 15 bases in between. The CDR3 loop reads CASGSQKGYEQYF. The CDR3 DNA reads TGTGCCAGCGGCTCCCAAAAAGGGTACGAGCAGTACTTC.

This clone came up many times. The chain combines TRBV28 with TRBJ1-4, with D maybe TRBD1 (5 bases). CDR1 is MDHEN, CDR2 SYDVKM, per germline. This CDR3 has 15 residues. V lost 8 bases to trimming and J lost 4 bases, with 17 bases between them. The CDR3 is CASAGFRQLNEKLFF. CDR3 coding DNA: TGTGCCAGCGCAGGGTTTCGTCAGCTTAATGAAAAACTGTTTTTT.

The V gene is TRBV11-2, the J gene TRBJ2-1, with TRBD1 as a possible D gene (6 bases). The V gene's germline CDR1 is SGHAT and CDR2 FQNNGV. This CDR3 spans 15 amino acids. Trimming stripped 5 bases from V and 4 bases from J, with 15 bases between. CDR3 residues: CASSRTIDRYNEQFF. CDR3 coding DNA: TGTGCCAGCAGCCGCACAATCGACAGGTACAATGAGCAGTTCTTC. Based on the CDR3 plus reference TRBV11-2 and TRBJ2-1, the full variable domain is EAGVAQSPRYKIIEKRQSVAFWCNPISGHATLYWYQQILGQGPKLLIQFQNNGVVDDSQLPKDRFSAERLKGVDSTLKIQPAKLEDSAVYLCASSRTIDRYNEQFFGPGTRLTVL.

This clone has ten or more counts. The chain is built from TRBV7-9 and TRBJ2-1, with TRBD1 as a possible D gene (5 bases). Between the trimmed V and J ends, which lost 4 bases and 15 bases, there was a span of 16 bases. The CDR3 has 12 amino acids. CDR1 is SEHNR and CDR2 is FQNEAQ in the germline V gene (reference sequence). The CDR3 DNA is TGTGCCAGCAGCTCTACAGGACCCACCTTGTTCTTC. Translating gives CASSSTGPTLFF.

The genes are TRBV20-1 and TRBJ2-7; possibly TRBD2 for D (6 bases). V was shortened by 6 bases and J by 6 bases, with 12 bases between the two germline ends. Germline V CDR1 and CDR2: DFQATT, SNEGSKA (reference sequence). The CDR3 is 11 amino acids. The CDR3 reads CSAAAGTEQYF. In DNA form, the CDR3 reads TGCAGTGCCGCTGCGGGGACCGAGCAGTACTTC.

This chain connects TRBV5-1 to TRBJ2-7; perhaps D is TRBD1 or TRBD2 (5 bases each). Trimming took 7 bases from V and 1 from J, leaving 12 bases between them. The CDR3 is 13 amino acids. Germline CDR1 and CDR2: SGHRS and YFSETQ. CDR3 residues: CASSRDRSYEQYF. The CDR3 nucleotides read TGCGCCAGCTCCCGGGACCGGTCCTACGAGCAGTACTTC.

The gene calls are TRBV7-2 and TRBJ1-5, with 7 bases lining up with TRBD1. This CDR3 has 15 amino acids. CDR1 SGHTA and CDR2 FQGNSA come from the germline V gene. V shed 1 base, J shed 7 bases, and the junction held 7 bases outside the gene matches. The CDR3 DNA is TGTGCCAGCAGCTTAGACAGGGGATCATTACAGCCCCAGCATTTT. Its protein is CASSLDRGSLQPQHF.

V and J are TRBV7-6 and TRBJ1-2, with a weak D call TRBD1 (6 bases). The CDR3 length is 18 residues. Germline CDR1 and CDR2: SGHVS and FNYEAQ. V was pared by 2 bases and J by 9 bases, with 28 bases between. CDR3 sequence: CASSLYPPLGGATLRYTF. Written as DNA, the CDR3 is TGTGCCAGCAGCTTATATCCCCCCCTTGGGGGGGCCACCCTCCGCTACACCTTC.

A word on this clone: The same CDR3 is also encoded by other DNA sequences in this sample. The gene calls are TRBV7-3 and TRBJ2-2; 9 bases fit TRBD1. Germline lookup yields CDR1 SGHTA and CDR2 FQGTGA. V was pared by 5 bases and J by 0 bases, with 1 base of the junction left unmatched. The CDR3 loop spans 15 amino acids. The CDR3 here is CASSRQGANTGELFF. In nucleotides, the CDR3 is TGTGCCAGCAGCAGACAGGGGGCGAACACCGGGGAGCTGTTTTTT.

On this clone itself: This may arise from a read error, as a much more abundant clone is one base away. The CDR3: CASSLETGELFF. CDR3 nucleotide sequence: TGTGCCAGCAGCTTGGAAACCGGGGAGCTGTTTTTT. The chain recombines TRBV7-9 with TRBJ2-2; D ambiguous. V was clipped by 3 bases and J by 5 bases, with 4 bases between them. This CDR3 contains 12 residues. From germline, CDR1 is SEHNR and CDR2 FQNEAQ (reference sequence). Combining the CDR3 with reference TRBV7-9 and TRBJ2-2 gives the whole variable domain DTGVSQNPRHKITKRGQNVTFRCDPISEHNRLYWYRQTLGQGPEFLTYFQNEAQLEKSRLLSDRFSAERPKGSFSTLEIQRTEQGDSAMYLCASSLETGELFFGEGSRLTVL.

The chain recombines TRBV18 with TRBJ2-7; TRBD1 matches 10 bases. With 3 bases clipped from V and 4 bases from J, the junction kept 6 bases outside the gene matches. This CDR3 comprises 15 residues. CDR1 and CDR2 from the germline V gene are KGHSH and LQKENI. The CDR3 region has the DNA TGTGCCAGCTCACCCGGGACAGGGGTGAAGTACGAGCAGTACTTC. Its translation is CASSPGTGVKYEQYF.